The sequence of this TCR beta chain was determined in a study of tumor and adjacent non-tumor tissue in lung cancer. This clonotype was recorded a few times. Germline and junction disagree at one end, which may indicate a read error. No cell sorting was done before RNA was extracted from the tissue. This non-tumor lung sample came from over 3 cm beyond the tumor edge. The library came from three nested PCR rounds adapted from ARM-PCR protocols. TCRdb analysed the multiplex PCR reads with MiXCR anew, one entry per CDR3 protein. The sample has roughly 90,000 distinct CDR3 sequences, around 76% seen once. Germline V gene lookup returns CDR1 SEHNR and CDR2 FQNEAQ (reference sequence). This CDR3 comprises 13 residues.

The TCR originated in a woman aged 45 to 65 with non-small cell lung cancer. The rearrangement links TRBV7-9 to TRBJ2-5, with D hard to call. The sequenced sample consisted of distant non-tumor lung tissue. The CDR3 here is CPSSFMTQEIQYF. CDR3 in DNA: TGTCCCAGCAGCTTCATGACACAAGAGATCCAGTACTTC.